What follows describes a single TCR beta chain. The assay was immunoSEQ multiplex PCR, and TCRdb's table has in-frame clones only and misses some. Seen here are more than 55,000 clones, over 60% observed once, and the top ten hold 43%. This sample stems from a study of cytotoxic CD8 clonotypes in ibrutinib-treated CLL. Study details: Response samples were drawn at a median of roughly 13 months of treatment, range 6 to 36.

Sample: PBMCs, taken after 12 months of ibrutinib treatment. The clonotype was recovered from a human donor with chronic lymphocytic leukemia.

The CDR3 reads CASSQETGPNTGELFF. The CDR3 DNA follows: TGTGCCAGCAGCCAAGAAACGGGACCGAACACCGGGGAGCTGTTTTTT. The chain combines TRBV5-4 with TRBJ2-2; D assignment may be TRBD1 or TRBD2 (5 bases each). Between the trimmed V and J ends, which lost 4 bases and 0 bases, there was a span of 13 bases. CDR1 and CDR2 (germline): SGHNT, YYREEE (reference sequence). The CDR3 is made up of 16 amino acids. Supplemented by reference TRBV5-4 and TRBJ2-2, the full variable domain reads ETGVTQSPTHLIKTRGQQVTLRCSSQSGHNTVSWYQQALGQGPQFIFQYYREEENGRGNFPPRFSGLQFPNYSSELNVNALELDDSALYLCASSQETGPNTGELFFGEGSRLTVL.